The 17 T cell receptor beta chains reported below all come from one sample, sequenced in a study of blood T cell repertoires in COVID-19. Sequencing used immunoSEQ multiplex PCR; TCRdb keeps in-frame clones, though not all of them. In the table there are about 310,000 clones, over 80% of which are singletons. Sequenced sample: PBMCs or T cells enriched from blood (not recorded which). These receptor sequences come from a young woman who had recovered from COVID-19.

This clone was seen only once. CDR3 nucleotide sequence: TGTGCCAGCAGCTTCGACAGGGTAGTTGGCTACACCTTC. This encodes CASSFDRVVGYTF. The chain joins TRBV11-2 to TRBJ1-2, with 7 bases that match TRBD1. The CDR3 spans 13 residues. V trimming: 3 bases; J trimming: 7 bases; junction bases outside the gene matches: 5. Germline V gives CDR1 SGHAT, CDR2 FQNNGV.

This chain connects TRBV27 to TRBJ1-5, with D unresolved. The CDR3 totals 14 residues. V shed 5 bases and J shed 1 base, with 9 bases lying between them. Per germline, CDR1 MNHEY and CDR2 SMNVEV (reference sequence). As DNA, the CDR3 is TGTGCCAGCAGTCCCTATCGCAGCAATCAGCCCCAGCATTTT. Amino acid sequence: CASSPYRSNQPQHF.

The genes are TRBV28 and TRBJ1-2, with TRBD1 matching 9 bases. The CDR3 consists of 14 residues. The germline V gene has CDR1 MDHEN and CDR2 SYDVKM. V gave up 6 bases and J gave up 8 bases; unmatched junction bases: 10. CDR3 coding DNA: TGTGCCAGCAGCGTACCGGACAGGGGATGGGGCTACACCTTC. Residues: CASSVPDRGWGYTF.

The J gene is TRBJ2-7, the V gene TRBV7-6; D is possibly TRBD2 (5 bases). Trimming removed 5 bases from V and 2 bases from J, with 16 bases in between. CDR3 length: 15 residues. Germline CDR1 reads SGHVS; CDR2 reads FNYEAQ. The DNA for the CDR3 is TGTGCCAGCAGCCCCGTTAGTACCGGGACCTACGAGCAGTACTTC. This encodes CASSPVSTGTYEQYF.

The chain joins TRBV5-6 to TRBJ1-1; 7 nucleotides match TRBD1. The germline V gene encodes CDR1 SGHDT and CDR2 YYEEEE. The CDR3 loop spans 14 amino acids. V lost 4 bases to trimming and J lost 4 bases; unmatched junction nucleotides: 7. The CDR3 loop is CASSRPQGSTEAFF. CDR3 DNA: TGTGCCAGCAGCAGGCCACAGGGGAGCACTGAAGCTTTCTTT. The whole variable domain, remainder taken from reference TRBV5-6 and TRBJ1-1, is DAGVTQSPTHLIKTRGQQVTLRCSPKSGHDTVSWYQQALGQGPQFIFQYYEEEERQRGNFPDRFSGHQFPNYSSELNVNALLLGDSALYLCASSRPQGSTEAFFGQGTRLTVV.

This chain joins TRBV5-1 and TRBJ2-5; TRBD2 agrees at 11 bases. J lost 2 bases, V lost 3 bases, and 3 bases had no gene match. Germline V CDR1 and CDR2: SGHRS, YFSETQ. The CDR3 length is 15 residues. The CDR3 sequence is CASSSASGGQETQYF. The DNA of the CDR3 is TGCGCCAGCAGCTCCGCTAGCGGGGGGCAAGAGACCCAGTACTTC.

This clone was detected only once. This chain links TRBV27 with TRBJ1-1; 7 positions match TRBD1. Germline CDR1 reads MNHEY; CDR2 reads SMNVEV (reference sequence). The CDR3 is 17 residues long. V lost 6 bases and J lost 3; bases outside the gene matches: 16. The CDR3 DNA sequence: TGTGCCAGCAGCGCGATCGGGTTAGGGGGCCAGGACACTGAAGCTTTCTTT. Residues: CASSAIGLGGQDTEAFF.

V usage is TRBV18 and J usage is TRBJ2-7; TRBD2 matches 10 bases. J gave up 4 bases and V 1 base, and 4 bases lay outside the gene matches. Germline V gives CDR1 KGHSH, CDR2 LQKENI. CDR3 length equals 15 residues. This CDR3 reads CASSPRSGRAYEQYF. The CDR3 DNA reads TGTGCCAGCTCACCACGGAGCGGGAGGGCATACGAGCAGTACTTC.

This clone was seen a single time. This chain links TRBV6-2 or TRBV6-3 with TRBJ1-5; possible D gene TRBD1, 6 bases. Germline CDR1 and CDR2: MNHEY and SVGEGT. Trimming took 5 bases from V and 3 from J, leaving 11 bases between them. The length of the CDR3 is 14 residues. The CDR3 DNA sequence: TGTGCCAGCAGTCTCTACAGGGACAATCAGCCCCAGCATTTT. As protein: CASSLYRDNQPQHF.

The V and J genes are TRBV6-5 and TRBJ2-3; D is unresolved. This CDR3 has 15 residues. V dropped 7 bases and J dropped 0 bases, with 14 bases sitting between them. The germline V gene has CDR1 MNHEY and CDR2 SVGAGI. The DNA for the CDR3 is TGTGCCAGCACATTCCGGTTATCTAGCACAGATACGCAGTATTTT. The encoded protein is CASTFRLSSTDTQYF.

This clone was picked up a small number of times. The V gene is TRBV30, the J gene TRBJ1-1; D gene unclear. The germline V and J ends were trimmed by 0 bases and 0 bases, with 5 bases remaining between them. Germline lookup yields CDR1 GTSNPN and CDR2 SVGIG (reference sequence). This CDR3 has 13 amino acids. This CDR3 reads CAWSVALNTEAFF. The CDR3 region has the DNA TGTGCCTGGAGTGTAGCTTTGAACACTGAAGCTTTCTTT.

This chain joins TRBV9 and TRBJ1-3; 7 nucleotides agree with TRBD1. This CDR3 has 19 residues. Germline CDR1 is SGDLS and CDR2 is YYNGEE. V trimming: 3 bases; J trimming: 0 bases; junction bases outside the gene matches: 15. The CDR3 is CASSAGQPNRPFSGNTIYF. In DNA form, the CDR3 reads TGTGCCAGCAGCGCGGGACAGCCCAACCGGCCGTTCTCTGGAAACACCATATATTTT.

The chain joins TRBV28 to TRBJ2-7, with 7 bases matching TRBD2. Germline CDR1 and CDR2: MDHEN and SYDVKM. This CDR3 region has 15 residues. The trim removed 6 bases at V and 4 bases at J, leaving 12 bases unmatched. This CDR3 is CASRGWLADRYEQYF. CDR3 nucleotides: TGTGCCAGCAGGGGTTGGCTAGCGGACCGATACGAGCAGTACTTC.

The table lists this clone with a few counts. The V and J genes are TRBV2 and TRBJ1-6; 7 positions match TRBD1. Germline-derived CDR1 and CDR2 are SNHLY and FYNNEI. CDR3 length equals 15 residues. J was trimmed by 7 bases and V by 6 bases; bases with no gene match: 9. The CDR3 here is CASSLASGQNSPLHF. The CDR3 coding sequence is TGTGCCAGCAGCCTCGCCTCGGGACAGAATTCACCCCTCCACTTT.

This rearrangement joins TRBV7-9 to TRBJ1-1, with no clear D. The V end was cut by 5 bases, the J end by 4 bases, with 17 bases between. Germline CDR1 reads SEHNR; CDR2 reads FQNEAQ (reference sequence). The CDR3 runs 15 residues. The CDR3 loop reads CASSPPATVGTEAFF. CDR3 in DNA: TGTGCCAGCAGCCCTCCCGCAACGGTTGGCACTGAAGCTTTCTTT.

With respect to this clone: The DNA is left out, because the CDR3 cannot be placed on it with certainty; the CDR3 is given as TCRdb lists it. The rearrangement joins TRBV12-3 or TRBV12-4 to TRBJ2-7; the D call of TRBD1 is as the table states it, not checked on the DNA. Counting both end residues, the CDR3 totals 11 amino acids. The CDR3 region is CASSVGQGAYF.

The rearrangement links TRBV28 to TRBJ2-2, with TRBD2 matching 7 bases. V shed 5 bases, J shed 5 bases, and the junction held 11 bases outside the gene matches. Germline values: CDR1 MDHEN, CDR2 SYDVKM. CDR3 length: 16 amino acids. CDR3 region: CASSPYGTMKTGELFF. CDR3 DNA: TGTGCCAGCAGTCCATACGGGACTATGAAAACCGGGGAGCTGTTTTTT.